These T cell receptor beta chains were read from a single sample in a study of beta chain features in type 1 diabetes. Clones were read by immunoSEQ multiplex PCR, and TCRdb kept only the in-frame ones, dropping some. The sample holds under 250,000 clones, about 14% seen once. The sample comprised naive CD4+ T cells from blood. These receptors were obtained from a woman aged 40 to 50 in good health. The CDR3 runs from the conserved cysteine through the conserved F or W. The D gene is left open where the match is weak. Clone size appears in some rows only: once, few, many, or a class for an expanded clone.

DNA,CDR3,J,size,D,V
TGCGCCAGCAGCCAAGACACGGACAGTCCGAGGTACAATGAGCAGTTCTTC,CASSQDTDSPRYNEQFF,TRBJ2-1,-,-,TRBV4-1
TGTGCCAGCTTAACAAGCCTTCAGGACTCCGAGCAGTACTTC,CASLTSLQDSEQYF,TRBJ2-7,few,-,TRBV18
TGCGCCAGCAGCCCCGAACAGGGGCGAGACGAGCAGTACTTC,CASSPEQGRDEQYF,TRBJ2-7,-,TRBD1,TRBV4-3
TGTGCCAGCAACCCCGGGTCTAGCTATGGCTACACCTTC,CASNPGSSYGYTF,TRBJ1-2,once,-,TRBV6-4
TGCAGCGCCCACAGCTCTGCAGGGATCAGCAATCAGCCCCAGCATTTT,CSAHSSAGISNQPQHF,TRBJ1-5,-,-,TRBV29-1
TGTGCCAGCAGCTCCACGTTTGGCAACGAGCAGTACTTC,CASSSTFGNEQYF,TRBJ2-7,-,-,TRBV5-6
TGCAGCGTTGGGCCCGCGAAGGGGGGGACTGAAGCTTTCTTT,CSVGPAKGGTEAFF,TRBJ1-1,-,-,TRBV29-1
TGTGCCAGCAGCGTAGGACTAGCGGGGACAGACAATGAGCAGTTCTTC,CASSVGLAGTDNEQFF,TRBJ2-1,-,TRBD2,TRBV9
TGCGCCAGCAGCTTTTCCCCCTTCTTTCAGGGGGCGGTGAGCTATGGCTACACCTTC,CASSFSPFFQGAVSYGYTF,TRBJ1-2,-,TRBD1,TRBV5-1
TGTGCCAGCAGGGACAGGGCCGCCTACGAGCAGTACTTC,CASRDRAAYEQYF,TRBJ2-7,few,TRBD1,TRBV7-2
TGCGCCAGCTCAACAGCAAGCTACGAGCAGTACTTC,CASSTASYEQYF,TRBJ2-7,-,-,TRBV5-1
TGTGCCAGCAGCCAGGGTCAGTACTTGAATCAGCCCCAGCATTTT,CASSQGQYLNQPQHF,TRBJ1-5,-,-,TRBV7-2
TGTGCCAGCAGCTTACCTCGACAGGCCGGGGCCAACGTCCTGACTTTC,CASSLPRQAGANVLTF,TRBJ2-6,-,-,TRBV11-2
TGTGCCAGCAGTCCACGGACAGGGAATGGCGAGCAGTACTTC,CASSPRTGNGEQYF,TRBJ2-7,-,TRBD1,TRBV27
TGTGCCAGCAGTTCAGCGGGGCGATTTTCTAATGAGCAGTTCTTC,CASSSAGRFSNEQFF,TRBJ2-1,-,TRBD2,TRBV27
TGTGCCAGCAGCAACGGGGGGACCACAGATACGCAGTATTTT,CASSNGGTTDTQYF,TRBJ2-3,-,TRBD2,TRBV6-4
TGCGCCAGCAGGCCAGGACAGGGTAACGAGCAGTACTTC,CASRPGQGNEQYF,TRBJ2-7,-,TRBD1,TRBV5-1
TGCGCCAGCAGGGAACAGGGGGACTACCAAGAGACCCAGTACTTC,CASREQGDYQETQYF,TRBJ2-5,few,TRBD1,TRBV5-1
TGTGCCAGCAGCTTTTCGGGGGGGGCCGGAGAGACCCAGTACTTC,CASSFSGGAGETQYF,TRBJ2-5,few,TRBD2,TRBV7-2
TGCGCCAGCAGCCCCTCCCCGGGACAGGGGGCCAGTGGCTACACCTTC,CASSPSPGQGASGYTF,TRBJ1-2,-,TRBD1,TRBV5-1
TGTGCCAGCACCTTAACAGGGAGGGACACTGAAGCTTTCTTT,CASTLTGRDTEAFF,TRBJ1-1,-,-,TRBV6-1
TGCGCCAGCAGCTCGGAGACAGGGTCCTACAATGAGCAGTTCTTC,CASSSETGSYNEQFF,TRBJ2-1,-,TRBD1,TRBV5-1
TGTGCCAGCTCACCACCGGGACAGGGGGCATACGAGCAGTACTTC,CASSPPGQGAYEQYF,TRBJ2-7,few,TRBD1,TRBV18
-,CASSKAMVGGGNTEAFF,TRBJ1-1,-,-,TRBV21-1
TGCGCCAGCAGCCAAGGGGACAGGAACACTGAAGCTTTCTTT,CASSQGDRNTEAFF,TRBJ1-1,few,TRBD1,TRBV4-3
TGTGCCAGCTCACCACTTGATGCGAATGGGCAACTGTTTTTT,CASSPLDANGQLFF,TRBJ1-4,few,-,TRBV18
TGCGCCAGCAGCCAAGAAGGGCGGGGCCGCTCACTAAATGAGCAGTTCTTC,CASSQEGRGRSLNEQFF,TRBJ2-1,-,-,TRBV4-3
TGTGCCAGCAGTGAATGGACAGGGCCAGAGACCCAGTACTTC,CASSEWTGPETQYF,TRBJ2-5,-,TRBD1,TRBV25-1
TGTGCCAGCGCCCCGGGCAGGGGTAGATCACCCCTCCACTTT,CASAPGRGRSPLHF,TRBJ1-6,-,-,TRBV11-2